This T cell receptor (beta chain) was identified during a study of CD8+ T cells in alopecia areata. General study findings and limits: It was lesional scalp, especially alopecia totalis/universalis, that showed higher clonality than normal scalp.

Investigators isolated RNA and reverse transcribed it into cDNA to act as the sequencing template. Profiled with immunoSEQ multiplex PCR; TCRdb holds only in-frame clones, not every one. Here the sample spans some 200,000 clones, roughly 50% being singletons. With respect to this clone: No antigen is known for it.

Sorting from PBMCs produced CD4+ and CD8+ T cells. V was trimmed by 0 bases and J by 6 bases, leaving 7 bases between them. Germline values: CDR1 SGHDT, CDR2 YYEEEE. The CDR3 totals 12 residues. This TCR was recovered from a human donor in good health. This chain joins TRBV5-6 and TRBJ2-7; D remains unclear. Sequenced material: CD8+ T cells sorted from blood. CDR3 region: CASSLVSSEQYF. CDR3 DNA sequence: TGTGCCAGCAGCTTGGTGAGTAGCGAGCAGTACTTC.